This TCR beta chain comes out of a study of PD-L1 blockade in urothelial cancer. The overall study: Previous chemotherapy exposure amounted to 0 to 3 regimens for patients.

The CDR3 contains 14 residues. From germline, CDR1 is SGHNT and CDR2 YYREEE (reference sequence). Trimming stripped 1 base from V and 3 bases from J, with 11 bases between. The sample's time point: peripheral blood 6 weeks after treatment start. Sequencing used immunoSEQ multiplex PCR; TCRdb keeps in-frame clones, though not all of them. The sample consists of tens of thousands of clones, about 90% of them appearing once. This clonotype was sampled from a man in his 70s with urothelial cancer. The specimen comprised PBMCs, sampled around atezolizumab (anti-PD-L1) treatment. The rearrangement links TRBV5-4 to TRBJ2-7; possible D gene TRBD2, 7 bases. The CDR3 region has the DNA TGTGCCAGCAGCTTGACAGGGAGGGGCTACGAGCAGTACTTC. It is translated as CASSLTGRGYEQYF. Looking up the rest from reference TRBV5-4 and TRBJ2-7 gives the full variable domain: ETGVTQSPTHLIKTRGQQVTLRCSSQSGHNTVSWYQQALGQGPQFIFQYYREEENGRGNFPPRFSGLQFPNYSSELNVNALELDDSALYLCASSLTGRGYEQYFGPGTRLTVT.